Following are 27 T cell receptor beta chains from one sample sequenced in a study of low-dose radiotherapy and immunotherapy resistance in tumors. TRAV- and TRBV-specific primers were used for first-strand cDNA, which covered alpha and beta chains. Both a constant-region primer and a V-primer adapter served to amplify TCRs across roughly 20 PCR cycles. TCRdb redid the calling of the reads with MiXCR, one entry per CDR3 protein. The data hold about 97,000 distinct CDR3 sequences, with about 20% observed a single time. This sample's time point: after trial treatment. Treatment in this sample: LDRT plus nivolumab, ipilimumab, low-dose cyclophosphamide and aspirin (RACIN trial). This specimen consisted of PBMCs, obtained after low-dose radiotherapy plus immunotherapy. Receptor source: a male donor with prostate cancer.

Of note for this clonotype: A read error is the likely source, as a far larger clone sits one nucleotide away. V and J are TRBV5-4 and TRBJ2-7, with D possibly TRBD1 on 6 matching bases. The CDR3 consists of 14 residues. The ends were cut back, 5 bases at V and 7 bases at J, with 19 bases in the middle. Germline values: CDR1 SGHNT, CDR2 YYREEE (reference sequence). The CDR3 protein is CASRVRGVNNEQYF. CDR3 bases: TGTGCCAGCAGGGTCAGGGGAGTTAACAATGAGCAGTACTTC.

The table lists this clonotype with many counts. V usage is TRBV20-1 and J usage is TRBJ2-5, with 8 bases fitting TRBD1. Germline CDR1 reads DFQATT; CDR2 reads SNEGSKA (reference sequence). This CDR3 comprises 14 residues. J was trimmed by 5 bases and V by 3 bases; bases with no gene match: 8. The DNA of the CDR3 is TGCAGTGCTAGTCTTGGACAGGGCCTGGAGACCCAGTACTTC. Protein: CSASLGQGLETQYF.

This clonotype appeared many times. This CDR3 is CASSTRQVGTNVLTF. CDR3 DNA: TGTGCCAGCAGCACCAGACAGGTTGGCACCAACGTCCTGACTTTC. The chain recombines TRBV11-2 with TRBJ2-6; maybe TRBD1 (6 bases). Germline values: CDR1 SGHAT, CDR2 FQNNGV. V lost 5 bases and J 8 bases, leaving 16 bases between the germline ends. This CDR3 has 15 residues.

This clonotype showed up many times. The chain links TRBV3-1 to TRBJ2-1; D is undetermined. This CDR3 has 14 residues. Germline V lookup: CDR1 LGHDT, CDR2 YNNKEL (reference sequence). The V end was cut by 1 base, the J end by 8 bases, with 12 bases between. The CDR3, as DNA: TGTGCCAGCAGCCAAGGGACCTCTCGGGATGAGCAGTTCTTC. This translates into CASSQGTSRDEQFF.

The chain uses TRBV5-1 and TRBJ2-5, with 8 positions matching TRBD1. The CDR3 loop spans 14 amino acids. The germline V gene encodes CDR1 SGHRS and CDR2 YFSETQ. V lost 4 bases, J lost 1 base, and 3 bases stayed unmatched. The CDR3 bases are TGCGCCAGCAGCCGGGGACAGGCCCAAGAGACCCAGTACTTC. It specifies CASSRGQAQETQYF.

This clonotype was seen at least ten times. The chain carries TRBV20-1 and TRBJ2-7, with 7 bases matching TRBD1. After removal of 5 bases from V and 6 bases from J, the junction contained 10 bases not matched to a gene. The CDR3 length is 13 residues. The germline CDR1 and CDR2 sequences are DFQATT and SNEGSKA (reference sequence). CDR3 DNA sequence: TGCAGTGCTTCTGACAGGGCGGTTGGCGAGCAGTACTTC. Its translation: CSASDRAVGEQYF.

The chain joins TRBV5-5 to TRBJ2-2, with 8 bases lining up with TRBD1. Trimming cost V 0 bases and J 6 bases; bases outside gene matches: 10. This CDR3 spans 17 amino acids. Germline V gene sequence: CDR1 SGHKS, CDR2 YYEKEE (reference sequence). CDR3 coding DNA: TGTGCCAGCAGCTTGGCCTTACAGGGGGGATGGTCCGGGGAGCTGTTTTTT. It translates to CASSLALQGGWSGELFF.

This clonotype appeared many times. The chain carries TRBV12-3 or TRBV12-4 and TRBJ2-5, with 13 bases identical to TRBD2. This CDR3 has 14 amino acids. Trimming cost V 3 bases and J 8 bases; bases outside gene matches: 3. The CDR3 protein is CASSLTSGGPTQYF. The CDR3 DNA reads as TGTGCCAGCAGTTTGACTAGCGGGGGGCCCACCCAGTACTTC.

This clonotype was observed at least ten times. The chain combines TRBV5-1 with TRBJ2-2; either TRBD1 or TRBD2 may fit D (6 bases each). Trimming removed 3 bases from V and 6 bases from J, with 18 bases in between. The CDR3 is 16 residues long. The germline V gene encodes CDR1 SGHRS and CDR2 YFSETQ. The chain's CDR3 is CASSSLNLGGPGELFF. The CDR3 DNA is TGCGCCAGCAGCTCCCTGAATTTGGGGGGCCCCGGGGAGCTGTTTTTT.

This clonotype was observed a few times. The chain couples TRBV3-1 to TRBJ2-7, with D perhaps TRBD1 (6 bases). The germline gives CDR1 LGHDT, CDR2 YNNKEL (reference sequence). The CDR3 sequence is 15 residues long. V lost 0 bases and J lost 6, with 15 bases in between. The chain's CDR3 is CASSQDHQGTSEQYF. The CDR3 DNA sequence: TGTGCCAGCAGCCAAGATCACCAGGGGACGAGCGAGCAGTACTTC.

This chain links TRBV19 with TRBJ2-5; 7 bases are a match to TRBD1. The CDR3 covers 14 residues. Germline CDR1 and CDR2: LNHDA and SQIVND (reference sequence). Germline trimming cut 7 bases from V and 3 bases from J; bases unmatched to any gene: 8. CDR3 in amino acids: CASNQTGPEETQYF. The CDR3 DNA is TGTGCCAGTAACCAGACAGGGCCCGAAGAGACCCAGTACTTC. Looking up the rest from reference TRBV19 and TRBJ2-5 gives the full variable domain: DGGITQSPKYLFRKEGQNVTLSCEQNLNHDAMYWYRQDPGQGLRLIYYSQIVNDFQKGDIAEGYSVSREKKESFPLTVTSAQKNPTAFYLCASNQTGPEETQYFGPGTRLLVL.

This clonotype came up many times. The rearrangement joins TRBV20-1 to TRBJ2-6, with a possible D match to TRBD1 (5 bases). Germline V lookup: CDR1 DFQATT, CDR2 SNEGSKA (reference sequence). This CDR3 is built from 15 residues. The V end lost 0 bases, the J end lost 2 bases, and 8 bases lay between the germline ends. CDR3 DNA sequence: TGCAGTGCTAGAGACCCAGGGACTGGGGCCAACGTCCTGACTTTC. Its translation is CSARDPGTGANVLTF.

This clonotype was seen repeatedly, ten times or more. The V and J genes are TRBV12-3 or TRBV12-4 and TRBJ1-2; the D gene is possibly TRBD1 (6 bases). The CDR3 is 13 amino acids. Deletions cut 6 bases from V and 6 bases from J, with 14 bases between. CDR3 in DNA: TGTGCCAGCAGCCCACCGGGACACCATGGCTACACCTTC. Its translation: CASSPPGHHGYTF.

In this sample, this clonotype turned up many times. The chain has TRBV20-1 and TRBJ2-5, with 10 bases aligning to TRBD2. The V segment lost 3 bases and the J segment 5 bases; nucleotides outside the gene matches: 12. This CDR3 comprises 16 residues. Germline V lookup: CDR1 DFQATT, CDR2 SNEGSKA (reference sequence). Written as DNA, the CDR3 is TGCAGTGCTAGGTCCGGGGCGAGCGGGGGGGGGGAGACCCAGTACTTC. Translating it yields CSARSGASGGGETQYF.

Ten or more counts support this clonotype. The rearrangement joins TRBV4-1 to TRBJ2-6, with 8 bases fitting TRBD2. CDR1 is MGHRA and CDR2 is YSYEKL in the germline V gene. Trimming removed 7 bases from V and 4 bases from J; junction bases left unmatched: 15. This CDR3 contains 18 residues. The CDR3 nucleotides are TGCGCCAGCAAGCCAAGAGCGGGGGCCCCCGCCGGGGCCAACGTCCTGACTTTC. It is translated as CASKPRAGAPAGANVLTF.

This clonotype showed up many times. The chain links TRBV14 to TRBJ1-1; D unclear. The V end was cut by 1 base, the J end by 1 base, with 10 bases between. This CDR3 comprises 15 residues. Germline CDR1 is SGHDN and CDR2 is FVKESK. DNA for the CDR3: TGTGCCAGCAGCCAAGTGTCGGGCAGGAACACTGAAGCTTTCTTT. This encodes CASSQVSGRNTEAFF.

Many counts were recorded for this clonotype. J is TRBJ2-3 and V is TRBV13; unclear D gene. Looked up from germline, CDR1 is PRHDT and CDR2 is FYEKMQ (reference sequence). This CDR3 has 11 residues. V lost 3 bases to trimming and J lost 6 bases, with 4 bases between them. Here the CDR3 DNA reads TGTGCCAGCAGCTTCGGGGATACGCAGTATTTT. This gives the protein CASSFGDTQYF.

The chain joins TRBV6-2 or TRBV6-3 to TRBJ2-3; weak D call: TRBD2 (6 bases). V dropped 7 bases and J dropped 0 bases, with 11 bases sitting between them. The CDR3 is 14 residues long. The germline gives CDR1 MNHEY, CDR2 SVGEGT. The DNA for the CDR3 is TGTGCCAGCACCAGAGGACTAAGCACAGATACGCAGTATTTT. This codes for CASTRGLSTDTQYF.

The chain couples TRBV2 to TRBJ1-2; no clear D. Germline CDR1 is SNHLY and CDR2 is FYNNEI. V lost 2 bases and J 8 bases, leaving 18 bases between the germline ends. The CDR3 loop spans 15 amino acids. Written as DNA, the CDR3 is TGTGCCAGCAGTGAAAGTTGGGTTAGGTCCAACGGCTACACCTTC. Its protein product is CASSESWVRSNGYTF.

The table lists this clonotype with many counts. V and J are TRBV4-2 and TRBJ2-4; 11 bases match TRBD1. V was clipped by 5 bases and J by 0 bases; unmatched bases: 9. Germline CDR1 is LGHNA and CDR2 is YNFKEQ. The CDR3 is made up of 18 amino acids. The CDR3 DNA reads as TGTGCCAGCAGCTTGGGACAGGGGGAGCGATTAGCCAAAAACATTCAGTACTTC. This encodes CASSLGQGERLAKNIQYF.

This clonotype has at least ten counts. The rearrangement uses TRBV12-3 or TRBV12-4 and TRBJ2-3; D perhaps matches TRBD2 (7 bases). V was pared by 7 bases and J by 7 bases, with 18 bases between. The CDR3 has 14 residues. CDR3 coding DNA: TGTGCCAGCACCTTGGGGGGGCCGTCCCATACGCAGTATTTT. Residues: CASTLGGPSHTQYF.

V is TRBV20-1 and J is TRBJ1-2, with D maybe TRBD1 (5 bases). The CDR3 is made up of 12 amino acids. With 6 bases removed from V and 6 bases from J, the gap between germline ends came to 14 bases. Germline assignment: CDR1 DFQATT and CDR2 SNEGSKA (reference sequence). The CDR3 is CSAPGRLDGYTF. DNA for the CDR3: TGCAGTGCACCGGGACGGTTGGATGGCTACACCTTC.

This CDR3 is CASSEGDRYGYTF. The CDR3 coding sequence is TGTGCCAGCAGTGAGGGGGACCGGTATGGCTACACCTTC. V is TRBV6-2 or TRBV6-3 and J is TRBJ1-2; a weak D match, TRBD1 (6 bases). The V end lost 5 bases, the J end lost 5 bases, and 12 bases lay between the germline ends. The CDR3 sequence is 13 residues long. Germline V lookup: CDR1 MNHEY, CDR2 SVGEGT.

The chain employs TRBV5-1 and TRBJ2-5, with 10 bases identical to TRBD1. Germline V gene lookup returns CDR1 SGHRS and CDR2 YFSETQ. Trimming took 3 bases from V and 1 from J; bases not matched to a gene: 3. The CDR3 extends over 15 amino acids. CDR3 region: CASSSGTGAQETQYF. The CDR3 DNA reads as TGCGCCAGCAGCTCCGGGACAGGGGCCCAAGAGACCCAGTACTTC.

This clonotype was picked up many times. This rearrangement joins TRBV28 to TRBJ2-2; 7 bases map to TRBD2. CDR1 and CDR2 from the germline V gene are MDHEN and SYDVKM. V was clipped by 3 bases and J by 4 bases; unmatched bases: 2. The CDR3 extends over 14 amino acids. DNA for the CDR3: TGTGCCAGCAGTTTTCCGGGGGGCACCGGGGAGCTGTTTTTT. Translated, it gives CASSFPGGTGELFF.

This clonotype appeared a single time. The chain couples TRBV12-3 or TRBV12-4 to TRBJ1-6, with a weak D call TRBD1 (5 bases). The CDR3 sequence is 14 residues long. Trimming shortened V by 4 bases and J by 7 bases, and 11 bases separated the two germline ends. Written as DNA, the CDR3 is TGTGCCAGCAGTTGGGGCCCTGTCAATTCACCCCTCCACTTT. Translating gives CASSWGPVNSPLHF.

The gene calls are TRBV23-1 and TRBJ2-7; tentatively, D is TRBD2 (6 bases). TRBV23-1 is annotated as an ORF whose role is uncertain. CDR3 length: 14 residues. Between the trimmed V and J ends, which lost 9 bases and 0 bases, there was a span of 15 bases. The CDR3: CARTRTQSSYEQYF. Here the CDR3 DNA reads TGCGCCAGGACTAGGACTCAAAGCTCCTACGAGCAGTACTTC.